This TCR beta chain was recovered during a study of blood T cell repertoires in COVID-19. Looking at the study overall: Sites across the United States, Italy and Spain contributed samples from acute and convalescent COVID-19. Sample material is recorded as cDNA or gDNA derived from T cells, B-cell-depleted T cells, or PBMCs.

Germline loops: CDR1 SGHNT, CDR2 YYREEE (reference sequence). After removal of 4 bases from V and 2 bases from J, the junction contained 8 bases not matched to a gene. The CDR3 extends over 15 amino acids. This clone appeared a single time. In the study's own analysis: Nucleated cell number was recorded as an estimate derived from reference gene primer amplification. Sequenced by immunoSEQ multiplex PCR; TCRdb stores in-frame clones only, minus some. The D gene and trimming were derived from the DNA, and the V and J assignments and clone size from that table. The profile shows approximately 63,000 clones, more than 60% of them singletons.

Sequencing was carried out using peripheral blood. This sequence originates from a woman in her 70s with acute or convalescent COVID-19. The chain has TRBV5-4 and TRBJ2-7; 8 bases line up with TRBD2. The CDR3 DNA is TGTGCCAGCAGCCCGGGGGGGGGCGTAACCTACGAGCAGTACTTC. This translates into CASSPGGGVTYEQYF.